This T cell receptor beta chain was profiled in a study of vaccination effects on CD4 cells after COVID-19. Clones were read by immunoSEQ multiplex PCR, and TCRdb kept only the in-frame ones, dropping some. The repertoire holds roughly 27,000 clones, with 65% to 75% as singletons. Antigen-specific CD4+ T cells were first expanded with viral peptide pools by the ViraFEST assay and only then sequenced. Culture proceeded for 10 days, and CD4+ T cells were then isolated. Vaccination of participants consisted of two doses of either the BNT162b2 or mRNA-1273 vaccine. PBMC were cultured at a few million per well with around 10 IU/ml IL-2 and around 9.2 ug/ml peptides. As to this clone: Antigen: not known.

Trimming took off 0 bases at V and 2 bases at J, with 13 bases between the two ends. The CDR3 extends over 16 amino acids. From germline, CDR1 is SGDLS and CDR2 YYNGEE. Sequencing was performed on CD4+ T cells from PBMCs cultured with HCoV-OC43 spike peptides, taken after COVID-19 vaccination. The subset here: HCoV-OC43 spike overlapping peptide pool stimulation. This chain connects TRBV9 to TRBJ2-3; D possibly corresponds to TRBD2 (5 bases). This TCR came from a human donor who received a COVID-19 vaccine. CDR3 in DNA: TGTGCCAGCAGCGTAGGGGTAGCCCTAGCCACAGATACGCAGTATTTT. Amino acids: CASSVGVALATDTQYF.